This T cell receptor beta chain was profiled in a study of human T cells and chemical hapten exposure (dated by TCRdb to about 2021). General notes on the study: For sensitization, 2% DPC in acetone was applied to a 2 cm by 2 cm area of upper inner arm skin. Patch testing on the upper back used Finn chambers containing 0.01% DPC, with scoring done after 6 days according to International Contact Dermatitis Research Group standards. Throughout the study period of 20 to 30 weeks, patients also received therapeutic DPC doses to the scalp every week. The patient cohort, mostly female, included alopecia areata with under or over 50% scalp involvement, alopecia totalis and alopecia universalis. The libraries were sequenced as a pool, and the TCR yield per sample differed mostly because of small variations in library volumes within the pool. Blood samples were taken from patients before sensitization (week 0) and then at 2, 6 and about 24 weeks after DPC sensitization. The study tracked peripheral blood TCR repertoire changes in vivo during primary and secondary sensitization to the hapten diphenylcyclopropenone (DPC) in alopecia patients. Twenty-nine alopecia patients provided blood for TCR sequencing at one to four time points (pre-sensitization, 2, 6 and 24 weeks).

Sample time point, as interpreted from the label and publication: pre-sensitization, week 0. What this sample's treatment or condition label stands for: therapeutic diphenylcyclopropenone sensitization with weekly scalp DPC. At each patch-test visit, blood was drawn before the patch test was applied. Patients were considered eligible if aged 18 to 70, diagnosed with alopecia and deemed suitable for DPC therapy, and patients were excluded if pregnant. Total RNA was isolated from unfractionated whole blood collected in Tempus Blood RNA tubes. Here V drops 4 bases and J drops 1 base, and the junction holds 17 bases not matched to any gene. The CDR3 has 19 amino acids, counting the end cysteine and phenylalanine. Of all the DNA, just the CDR3 is kept, 57 bases in frame from base 1. Via the germline V gene (reference sequence), CDR1 is SGHNT and CDR2 YYREEE. The study at large found these results: Patch test score was positively correlated with the number of PT1 expanded TCRs, with significance at thresholds 8, 16 and 32 but not at 4. Compared with pre-sensitization or healthy control sets, expanded TCRs formed significantly more large CDR3 similarity clusters, which is consistent with antigen-driven responses. No change with DPC sensitization was found in the number of TCRs above 1 in 1000 frequency, and no evidence of global repertoire structure alterations was found. Because every patient had alopecia, a presumed autoimmune disease, the patients' immune response might differ from that of healthy individuals. Repeated subsampling changed both the strength of the expansion versus patch-test correlation and the threshold at which that correlation became significant.

Preparation of the library involved RACE. Data came from a NextSeq 500. Library preparation attached unique molecular identifiers to individual cDNA molecules for quantitative, reproducible TCR counting. From each blood RNA sample, both TCR alpha and TCR beta chains were sequenced. Turning to the authors' computational methods: The median number of TCRs per sample was some 100,000, ranging from about 23,224 to 690,600. V, J and CDR3 annotation of the TCR reads was carried out using the Decombinator software suite. For the PS versus PT1 abundance plots, all samples were subsampled to the same number of TCRs (28,000). TCRs were defined as expanded if absent before sensitization and observed at least eight times at the 2-week time point. TCRdb handled the public reads itself, with Q25 trimming in fastp and clone calling in MiXCR, and kept productive beta chains. Rows are unified per CDR3 protein, each entry keeping the most common DNA and genes. TCRdb assigned the V and J calls; the authors' analysis was not used. Counted in this sample were 57,000 or so distinct CDR3 sequences; about 11% of them appeared once. Around 4.1% of the sample is held by the ten biggest clonotypes.

This clonotype was observed many times. Its cognate antigen has yet to be identified. It has no much larger one-base neighbor in the sample; base qualities were not kept. The V gene is TRBV5-4 and the J gene is TRBJ2-1, and 7 junction bases match TRBD2. This TCR came from a woman aged 40-49 years with alopecia areata. Some clones in this sample may be carry-over from other donors' samples. The source material was whole blood, sampled in connection with sensitization to the hapten diphenylcyclopropenone (DPC). The bases read TGTGCCAGCAGCCCCCCTCTGGTCGGTGGCGGGAGATCCTACAATGAGCAGTTCTTC. Translated, it gives CASSPPLVGGGRSYNEQFF.